Given below is one TCR beta chain in context. This specimen comes from a study of control samples from healthy donors and cancer patients. V lost 11 bases and J lost 2, with 12 bases in between. This CDR3 region has 12 residues. CDR1 is MDHEN, CDR2 SYDVKM, per germline. Here immunoSEQ multiplex PCR was the method, and the copy in TCRdb shows in-frame clones only, minus some. The sample table sets out roughly 200,000 clones. The chain joins TRBV28 to TRBJ1-1; D ambiguous. What was sequenced was blood. This receptor was taken from a woman aged 30 to 39 in good health. CDR3: CALTRLNTEAFF. In DNA form, the CDR3 reads TGTGCCTTGACGCGGCTCAACACTGAAGCTTTCTTT.